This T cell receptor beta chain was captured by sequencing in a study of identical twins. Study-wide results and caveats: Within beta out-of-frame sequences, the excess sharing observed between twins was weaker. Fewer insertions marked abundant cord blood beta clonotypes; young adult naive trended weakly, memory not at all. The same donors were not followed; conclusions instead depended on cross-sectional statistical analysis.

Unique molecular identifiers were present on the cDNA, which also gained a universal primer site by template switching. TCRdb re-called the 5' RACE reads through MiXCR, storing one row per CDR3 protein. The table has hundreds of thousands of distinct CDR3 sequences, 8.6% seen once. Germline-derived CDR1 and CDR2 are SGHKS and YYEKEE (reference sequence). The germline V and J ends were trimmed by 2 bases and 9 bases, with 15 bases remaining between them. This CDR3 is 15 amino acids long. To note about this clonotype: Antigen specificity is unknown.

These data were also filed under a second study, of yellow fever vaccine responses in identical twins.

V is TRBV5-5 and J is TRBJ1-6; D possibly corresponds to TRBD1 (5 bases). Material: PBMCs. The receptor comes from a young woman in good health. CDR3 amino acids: CASSFDSEEGSPLHF. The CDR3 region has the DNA TGTGCCAGCAGCTTTGACAGTGAGGAGGGTTCACCCCTCCACTTT.